The clone carrying this T cell receptor beta chain has at least ten counts. Unique molecular identifiers were incorporated during preparation of the TCRbeta library. TCRdb re-analysed the PCR reads in MiXCR, keeping a single row per CDR3 protein. The sample includes fewer than 350,000 distinct CDR3 sequences, approximately 10% of them seen just once. This sample was included in a study of T-cell reconstitution after alpha-beta-depleted transplantation in children. The TCR sequence derives from a male patient between 2 and 15 years old who had a stem cell transplant for chronic granulomatous disease, so the T cells may come from the graft donor. The sample in question was peripheral blood, obtained 180 days after TCRalphabeta/CD19-depleted stem cell transplant.

The CDR3 DNA sequence: TGCAGTGCTAGAGATGTAATAGCGGGACCCCTTGGGGAGCAGTTCTTC. The encoded protein is CSARDVIAGPLGEQFF. The rearrangement joins TRBV20-1 to TRBJ2-1; TRBD2 matches 8 bases. The V gene's germline CDR1 is DFQATT and CDR2 SNEGSKA (reference sequence). V shed 0 bases and J 10 bases; nucleotides not matched to a gene: 14. CDR3 length: 16 residues.